What follows describes a single T cell receptor (beta chain). Its specificity is not known. The sample belongs to a study of shared clonotypes between healthy human individuals. Study-level points and caveats: There were few donors, and this limited the genetic and exposure-history diversity represented.

TCRdb's table, derived via immunoSEQ multiplex PCR, lists solely in-frame clones and lacks some. The sample yields about 470,000 clones, roughly 80% seen once. The V end was cut by 4 bases, the J end by 2 bases, with 14 bases between. Germline V gives CDR1 SGHRS, CDR2 YFSETQ. The CDR3 spans 15 residues. The source is a woman aged 40 to 50 in good health. Some clones in this sample may be carry-over from other donors' samples. The chain links TRBV5-1 to TRBJ2-3, with a weak D call TRBD1 (6 bases). Sequencing was carried out using PBMCs. The CDR3 DNA sequence: TGCGCCAGCAGCGGGGGACAAGGACTCACAGATACGCAGTATTTT. It is translated as CASSGGQGLTDTQYF.